This is a list of T cell receptor beta chains from one sample in a study of tumor-infiltrating lymphocytes in primary liver carcinoma. Each CDR3 protein gets one entry after TCRdb re-called the multiplex PCR reads with MiXCR. The sample includes under 150,000 distinct CDR3 sequences, around 70% of them seen just once. Sequencing used tumor-adjacent normal liver tissue. Receptor source: a woman aged 55-69 years with primary liver carcinoma and hepatitis B virus infection. Both conserved end residues are part of each CDR3. A D gene is named only where the DNA matches it firmly. Some rows have no size entry. The others give once, few or many, or a class for an expanded clone.

j_call,v_call,d_call,clone_size,cdr3_aa,cdr3_nt
TRBJ2-5,TRBV5-1,.,.,CASSFIQAVQTQYF,TGCGCCAGCAGCTTCATACAGGCTGTGCAGACCCAGTACTTC
TRBJ2-7,TRBV5-4,.,many,CASSADTANEQYF,TGTGCCAGCAGCGCGGACACGGCGAACGAGCAGTACTTC
TRBJ2-7,TRBV12-3/TRBV12-4,TRBD2,.,CASSGTTSLTSYEQHF,TGTGCCAGCAGCGGGACTACTAGCCTAACCTCCTACGAACAGCACTTC
TRBJ2-5,TRBV4-1,TRBD2,.,CASGQDWTSSGETQCF,TGCGCCAGCGGCCAAGATTGGACTAGCAGTGGGGAGACCCAGTGCTTC
TRBJ2-5,TRBV6-1,.,.,CASSERGGVAETQYF,TGTGCCAGCAGTGAACGAGGGGGGGTTGCCGAGACCCAGTACTTT
TRBJ2-5,TRBV28,.,.,CASSLPVVLGQETQYF,TGTGCCAGCAGTTTACCCGTAGTGTTGGGGCAAGAGACCCAGTACTTC
TRBJ1-2,TRBV29-1,TRBD1,many,CSVGGGAGISQGDGYTF,TGCAGCGTTGGGGGGGGTGCTGGGATCAGCCAGGGGGATGGCTACACCTTC
TRBJ2-5,TRBV6-6,.,.,CACSPPGSNQEAQYF,TGTGCCTGCAGCCCCCCTGGATCGAACCAAGAGGCCCAGTACTTC
TRBJ2-1,TRBV29-1,.,.,CSVEGVGGEYSYNEQLF,TGCAGCGTTGAAGGGGTCGGCGGGGAGTACTCCTACAATGAGCAGCTCTTC
TRBJ2-3,TRBV13,.,many,CASSQELRKGSTDTQYF,TGTGCCAGCAGCCAAGAGCTCCGGAAGGGGAGTACAGATACGCAGTATTTT
TRBJ2-1,TRBV12-3/TRBV12-4,TRBD2,.,CASSFSGSSYNEQLF,TGTGCCAGCAGTTTTAGCGGGAGCTCCTACAACGAGCAGCTCTTC
TRBJ2-5,TRBV12-3/TRBV12-4,TRBD1,.,CASSYQTGVGETHYF,TGTGCCAGCAGCTATCAGACAGGGGTGGGTGAGACCCACTACTTT
TRBJ2-2,TRBV5-4,.,.,CASSWGIGVNTGELFF,TGTGCCAGCAGCTGGGGGATAGGGGTCAACACCGGGGAGCTGTTTTTT
TRBJ2-3,TRBV12-3/TRBV12-4,TRBD1,many,CASSQGQGRTDTQYF,TGTGCCAGCAGCCAGGGACAGGGTCGCACAGATACGCAGTATTTT
TRBJ1-5,TRBV29-1,.,.,CSVARDKNQPQDF,TGCAGCGTTGCACGGGACAAAAATCAGCCCCAGGATTTT
TRBJ2-1,TRBV11-2,TRBD2,.,CANSPRLAGTYNEHFF,TGTGCCAACAGCCCCCGACTAGCGGGAACCTACAATGAACATTTCTTC
TRBJ2-5,TRBV29-1,.,few,CRVILGAGHQGQETQYF,TGCAGGGTTATCCTCGGCGCGGGCCACCAGGGCCAAGAGACCCAGTATTTC
TRBJ2-3,TRBV28,.,few,CASTFVGSASTDTQYF,TGTGCCAGCACCTTTGTGGGGAGTGCTAGCACAGATACGCAGTATTTT
TRBJ2-7,TRBV13,.,.,CTSSLAQGYEQYF,TGTACCAGCAGCTTAGCACAGGGCTACGAGCAGTACTTC
TRBJ2-1,TRBV4-2,TRBD2,.,CTSSRELAGGFEQFF,TGTACAAGCAGCCGAGAACTAGCGGGAGGGTTTGAGCAGTTCTTC
TRBJ2-5,TRBV5-1,.,.,CASNSGNQETQYF,TGCGCCAGCAACTCAGGGAACCAAGAGACCCAGTACTTC
TRBJ2-1,TRBV18,.,.,CASSPLANEQFF,TGTGCCAGCTCACCACTAGCTAATGAGCAGTTCTTC
TRBJ2-7,TRBV6-5,.,.,CASSEGTSTTYEQHF,TGTGCCAGCAGCGAGGGGACTTCAACGACCTACGAGCAGCACTTC
TRBJ2-1,TRBV28,TRBD2,.,CASTHYGGGLSYNEQLF,TGTGCCAGCACCCACTACGGGGGAGGGCTATCCTACAATGAGCAGTTATTC
TRBJ2-7,TRBV4-2,.,.,CASSPRFLYEQYF,TGTGCCAGCAGCCCCCGTTTTCTGTACGAGCAGTACTTC
TRBJ1-2,TRBV6-1,TRBD1,.,CASSEGTGTYYVYTF,TGTGCCAGCAGCGAAGGGACAGGAACCTACTATGTCTACACCTTC
TRBJ2-1,TRBV11-2,.,.,CGSSLRPAESGEQFF,TGTGGCAGTAGTCTTAGGCCAGCGGAGTCGGGTGAGCAGTTCTTC
TRBJ1-2,TRBV29-1,.,.,CGVENFGYDYTF,TGCGGCGTTGAAAATTTTGGCTATGACTACACCTTC
TRBJ2-5,TRBV12-3/TRBV12-4,TRBD2,.,CTSSFPLAGNQETQYF,TGTACCAGCAGTTTCCCCCTAGCGGGAAACCAAGAGACCCAGTACTTC
TRBJ1-4,TRBV11-2,TRBD1,.,CASSLDPADRDPTNEKLFF,TGTGCCAGCAGCTTAGATCCCGCGGACAGGGATCCGACTAATGAAAAACTGTTTTTT
TRBJ2-1,TRBV12-3/TRBV12-4,TRBD2,many,CASTLGLAGLNEQFF,TGTGCCAGCACTTTGGGGCTAGCGGGACTCAATGAGCAGTTCTTC
TRBJ2-1,TRBV28,.,.,CASSFLTRGNYNEQFF,TGTGCCAGCAGTTTCTTAACTAGGGGGAACTACAATGAGCAGTTCTTC